This record looks at one T cell receptor (beta chain) sequence and its context. This clone occurred a few times. The antigen this receptor binds is unknown. No quality values exist for individual bases; no much larger clone is one base distant. TCRbeta CDR3 regions were amplified from genomic DNA by means of the immunoSEQ Assay, a bias-controlled multiplex PCR. From the authors' description of their analysis: The number of nucleated cells in each sample was estimated from the amplification of reference gene primers within the assay. To quantify the absolute abundance of each unique TCRbeta CDR3 rearrangement, sequence reads were collapsed and filtered. For each sample, productive Simpson clonality was calculated by taking the square root of Simpson's diversity index across productive rearrangements. Imported from immuneACCESS, the table was reduced by TCRdb to in-frame sequences with V and J called. These copies leave out some clones; in studies compared against another copy, an unresolved V gene accounts for under half, and the cause of the remainder is not known. From that table come the V and J calls and clone size; the DNA was used to work out D and trimming. The sample records fewer than 200,000 clones, roughly 85% of which are singletons. Of the sample, roughly 8.6% is held by the ten largest clones.

The data originate from a study of blood T cell repertoires in COVID-19 (dated by TCRdb to 2019 to 2021). Looking at the study overall: The collaborator samples originated in the United States, Italy and Spain and spanned the acute and convalescent phases of COVID-19. Sample metadata almost always included a de-identified subject ID, COVID-19 status, age in years and sex. The repertoires were made available in a free public database intended to serve as a resource for research on the immune response to SARS-CoV-2. Deeply sampled blood TCRbeta repertoires from subjects exposed to, actively infected with, or recovered from COVID-19 were included in the dataset. The samples were drawn from two sources: the first 160 participants of the ongoing ImmuneRACE study, and 1,200 or so subjects contributed by 6 global collaborators. HLA class I and class II types, where available, came from metadata supplied by the sample provider rather than from assay-based typing. The prospective study material was composed of cDNA or gDNA derived from T cells, B-cell-depleted T cells, or PBMCs.

The CDR3 runs 16 amino acids, cysteine and phenylalanine included. The kept DNA is CDR3 alone, 48 bases in frame from the first base. V drops 2 bases and J drops 10 bases, leaving 23 bases in between. From the germline V gene, CDR1 is LGHNA and CDR2 is YNFKEQ. Participants in the prospective study were aged 18 to 89 years, lived in under 30 United States geographic areas, and enrolled through a virtual design. Cohort assignment in the prospective study relied on participant-reported clinical history from a screening survey and a study questionnaire. Recovered participants in ImmuneRACE Cohort 3 were defined by two consecutive negative NP/OP PCR tests, clearance by a healthcare professional, or resolution of symptoms. Each participant in the prospective study had whole blood, serum and a nasopharyngeal or oropharyngeal swab collected by mobile phlebotomists. Participants in the prospective study had the option to provide additional blood draws and questionnaires over a roughly 2-month period. Before DNA extraction, blood samples from the prospective study were shipped at room temperature or frozen.

Points the paper makes about the study in general: The amount of clinical and demographic metadata varied by source and participant and was provided uncurated.

Sequenced material: PBMCs or T cells enriched from blood (not recorded which). The rearrangement joined TRBV4-2 to TRBJ1-1; TRBD1 is perhaps the D gene, given 6 matching bases. The receptor was isolated from a woman aged 18 to 35 who had recovered from COVID-19. The CDR3 region reads CASSQPTGREVGTAFF. The DNA is TGTGCCAGCAGCCAACCTACAGGGCGCGAGGTAGGTACAGCTTTCTTT.